This T cell receptor (beta chain) emerged from a study of blood T cell repertoires in COVID-19. The sample holds one count of this clone. The CDR3 sequence is 13 residues long. CDR1 and CDR2 from the germline V gene are LNHDA and SQIVND (reference sequence). V gave up 2 bases and J gave up 8 bases; unmatched junction bases: 3. The method was immunoSEQ multiplex PCR; TCRdb's version includes in-frame clones alone and lacks a portion of them. Of roughly 150,000 clones listed, about 80% are singletons. What was sequenced was peripheral blood. V is TRBV19 and J is TRBJ1-1; TRBD1 matches at 9 bases. The receptor comes from a human donor in a cohort sampled during active COVID-19. This CDR3 reads CASSIRDREEAFF. DNA of the CDR3: TGTGCCAGTAGTATACGGGACAGGGAGGAAGCTTTCTTT.